The present T cell receptor beta chain was sequenced within a study of PD-L1 blockade in urothelial cancer (dated by TCRdb to 2017 to 2019). At the level of the whole study: Every patient began therapy at some point between 2013 and 2015 and was given atezolizumab 1,200 mg intravenously every 3 weeks. About 90% of the 29 patients were identified as males with urothelial cancer of bladder origin, and a prior smoking history was reported by 18 of 29 patients. Patients had an ECOG performance status of 0 or 1 and had received between 0 and 3 prior chemotherapy regimens. Blood samples were analyzed at two time points: 3 weeks after treatment start (second dose) and 6 weeks after treatment start. Blood samples gave median yields of roughly 150,000 T cells and around 88,000 unique TCRs, along with a median clonality of around 0.08. Somatic, immune and clinical correlates of response to PD-L1 blockade with atezolizumab in urothelial cancer were the focus of an exploratory multi-omic analysis. Pretreatment tumor samples, along with matched peripheral blood serially collected before and after atezolizumab treatment, were subjected to TCR sequencing. Durable clinical benefit was defined as a progression-free survival longer than 6 months, and TCR features were additionally tested against progression-free survival and overall survival. In the same patients, whole exome sequencing and RNA sequencing of pretreatment tumors were performed in addition to TCR sequencing. Durable clinical benefit was achieved by nine patients but not by the remaining 20. Pretreatment blood TCR-seq was available for fewer than 30 patients, at least one posttreatment blood collection was obtained for approximately 25 patients, and tumor TCR-seq was available for approximately 25 patients. General study outcomes and caveats: Because of the small sample size (n ≈ 30) and the many exploratory analyses performed, the results are intended to be regarded as hypothesis-generating. Among patients with durable benefit, tumor-associated TCR clones showed greater expansion in peripheral blood 3 weeks after treatment started (n ≈ 23, p = 0.022). A pretreatment peripheral blood TCR clonality below the median was linked to improved progression-free and overall survival.

Explained via the paper, the time point label denotes: peripheral blood 6 weeks after treatment start. A cohort of around 28 patients with locally advanced or metastatic urothelial carcinoma, treated at Memorial Sloan Kettering on a trial protocol, was included. Peripheral blood mononuclear cells were collected pretreatment and during treatment, with between 1 and 8 total time points obtained per patient. The Qiagen DNeasy Blood extraction kit was used to purify genomic DNA from total PBMCs and tumor samples. Collected pretreatment and during treatment, PBMCs were isolated and stored as previously described. The CDR3 goes from the cysteine to the phenylalanine over 15 residues. CDR3 DNA is the only sequence kept; it has 45 bases, read in frame from the first base. Trimming removed 2 bases from V and 2 bases from J, leaving 12 bases between the germline ends. CDR1 SGHRS and CDR2 YFSETQ were looked up in the germline V gene.

Each PCR received spiked-in synthetic TCR analog templates so that absolute template abundance could be estimated from read counts. The immunoSEQ assay was used to amplify TCRbeta CDR3 regions from genomic DNA with bias-controlled V and J gene primers. Rearranged TCRbeta segments were sequenced at approximately 20X coverage. Per the source publication's procedure: Clustering was used to correct sequencing errors, and CDR3s were annotated against IMGT so that V, D and J genes could be assigned. Downstream analyses used only productive TCRbeta rearrangements and left out out-of-frame or stop-codon sequences. Clonality was calculated as one minus the Shannon entropy normalized by the log of the number of unique productive sequences. Clones differing between time points or between blood and tumor were identified by Fisher's exact test with Benjamini-Hochberg correction at adjusted p below 0.01. The table was pulled from immuneACCESS by TCRdb, which kept in-frame rearrangements only. Such tables lose some clones; where checked, under half of the loss comes from unresolved V genes, and the rest has no known cause. V, J and clone size are those of that table, while D and trimming were read from the DNA. This sample holds under 35,000 clones; 80% to 90% were observed only once. The biggest ten clones account for over 6.5% of the sample.

As regards this clone: This receptor's antigen is unknown. No quality values exist for individual bases; no much larger clone is one base distant.

Here the sequenced sample was PBMCs, taken around atezolizumab (anti-PD-L1) treatment. The receptor comes from a man of 80 years or more with urothelial cancer. Rearrangement joined TRBV5-1 to TRBJ2-3, with a weak D call of TRBD1 (5 bases match). Here is the DNA: TGCGCCAGCAGCTTCACGGCAGGGTCCACAGATACGCAGTATTTT. Translated, this is CASSFTAGSTDTQYF.